The clone carrying this TCR beta chain was detected ten times or more. These data are taken from a study of T-cell reconstitution after alpha-beta-depleted transplantation in children. The V and J ends lost 2 bases and 8 bases, in that order; junction bases with no gene match: 8. Looked up from germline, CDR1 is ENHRY and CDR2 is SYGVKD. The CDR3 has 15 amino acids. Preparation of the TCRbeta library involved a method that used unique molecular identifiers. TCRdb reprocessed the PCR reads via MiXCR and lists one record per CDR3 protein. The profile shows some 350,000 distinct CDR3 sequences, 9% to 12% of them singletons.

The rearrangement links TRBV10-3 to TRBJ2-1; 8 nucleotides match TRBD1. The clonotype was recovered from a human donor who donated a stem cell graft to a child with acute lymphoblastic leukemia. Source: PBMCs from the stem cell graft donor, taken from the stem cell graft. In DNA, the CDR3 is TGTGCCATCAGTGAGGGGGACAGGAGTCTGGATGAGCAGTTCTTC. Translation: CAISEGDRSLDEQFF.